A selection of T cell receptor beta chains follows, all from one sample in a study of cytomegalovirus exposure and HLA in healthy donors. Sequencing used immunoSEQ multiplex PCR; TCRdb keeps in-frame clones, though not all of them. The sample shows 57,000 or so clones, around 96% of them seen only once. Sequencing input: PBMCs. All receptors derive from a man aged 18-30 years in good health and CMV-seronegative. Each CDR3 is given with its conserved first and last residue. The D gene is left open where the match is weak. Expanded clones are given a class, and other clones once, few, many or no size at all.

>TRBJ1-3|NA|NA|TRBV9
CASSVVGSSGNTIYF
TGTGCCAGCAGCGTAGTAGGGAGCTCTGGAAACACCATATATTTT
>TRBJ2-1|NA|TRBD2|TRBV5-1
CASSLAGASYNEQFF
TGCGCCAGCAGCCTAGCGGGAGCCTCCTACAATGAGCAGTTCTTC
>TRBJ2-3|NA|TRBD1|TRBV10-3
CAISSGQVDRGADTQYF
TGTGCCATCAGCTCGGGACAGGTGGATCGAGGGGCAGATACGCAGTATTTT
>TRBJ2-1|NA|TRBD2|TRBV6-6
CASSRTSGGNEQFF
TGTGCCAGCAGCCGGACTAGCGGGGGAAATGAGCAGTTCTTC
>TRBJ2-2|once|TRBD1|TRBV4-3
CASSKKTGEDFGELFF
TGCGCCAGCAGTAAAAAGACAGGGGAGGATTTCGGGGAGCTGTTTTTT
>TRBJ2-7|NA|TRBD2|TRBV11-2
CASGLAEPYEQYF
TGTGCCAGTGGACTAGCGGAACCCTACGAGCAGTACTTC
>TRBJ2-3|NA|NA|TRBV11-2
CASSLGRTGYTQYF
TGTGCCAGCAGCTTAGGCCGGACGGGGTATACGCAGTATTTT
>TRBJ2-5|NA|NA|TRBV23-1
CASSQSAGRDTYQETQYF
TGCGCCAGCAGTCAATCGGCAGGCAGGGATACTTACCAAGAGACCCAGTACTTC
>TRBJ2-7|once|TRBD1|TRBV29-1
CSVGTGALYEQYF
TGCAGCGTTGGGACAGGGGCCCTCTACGAGCAGTACTTC
>TRBJ2-1|NA|TRBD1|TRBV5-1
CASSSDRGGEQFF
TGCGCCAGCAGCTCGGACAGGGGAGGAGAGCAGTTCTTC
>TRBJ2-2|NA|NA|TRBV9
CASRRLPNTGELFF
TGTGCCAGCAGGCGACTGCCAAACACCGGGGAGCTGTTTTTT
>TRBJ1-1|NA|TRBD1|TRBV7-2
CASSLDRGGTEAFF
TGTGCCAGCAGCTTAGACAGGGGTGGAACTGAAGCTTTCTTT
>TRBJ2-7|once|NA|TRBV20-1
CSAIQGSEQYF
TGCAGTGCTATCCAGGGGAGCGAGCAGTACTTC
>TRBJ2-7|NA|TRBD2|TRBV19
CASSQGLAGVYEQYF
TGTGCCAGTAGCCAGGGACTAGCGGGAGTCTACGAGCAGTACTTC
>TRBJ2-6|NA|NA|TRBV4-2
CASSQDRDSSGANVLTF
TGTGCCAGCAGCCAAGACAGGGATTCATCTGGGGCCAACGTCCTGACTTTC
>TRBJ2-1|NA|NA|TRBV7-2
CASSLGSAYNEQFF
TGTGCCAGCAGCTTAGGTTCAGCCTACAATGAGCAGTTCTTC